The T cell receptor beta chain described here comes from a study of Graves' ophthalmopathy and Graves' hyperthyroidism. Across the whole study: Specimen type is peripheral blood, obtained at initial diagnosis before any treatment.

Beta-chain TCR CDR3 regions were amplified from RNA transcripts. RT-PCR with HTBI primers came first, then second-round multiplex PCR. TCRdb reprocessed the multiplex PCR reads with MiXCR, giving one entry per CDR3 protein. This table has tens of thousands of distinct CDR3 sequences, 45% to 60% appearing once. The CDR3 totals 21 residues. Germline V gene data show CDR1 as SQVTM and CDR2 as ANQGSEA. V lost 1 base and J 4 bases, leaving 32 bases between the germline ends. The sample comprised peripheral blood. The receptor's source is an adult woman with stable Graves' hyperthyroidism. V is TRBV29-1 and J is TRBJ2-1; the D gene is possibly TRBD2 (5 bases). For the CDR3, the DNA is TGCAGCGTTGAAGCGGATAGGGCGGACCGCGCGCGAGCCCGGGGTTACAATGAGCAGTTCTTC. This gives the protein CSVEADRADRARARGYNEQFF.